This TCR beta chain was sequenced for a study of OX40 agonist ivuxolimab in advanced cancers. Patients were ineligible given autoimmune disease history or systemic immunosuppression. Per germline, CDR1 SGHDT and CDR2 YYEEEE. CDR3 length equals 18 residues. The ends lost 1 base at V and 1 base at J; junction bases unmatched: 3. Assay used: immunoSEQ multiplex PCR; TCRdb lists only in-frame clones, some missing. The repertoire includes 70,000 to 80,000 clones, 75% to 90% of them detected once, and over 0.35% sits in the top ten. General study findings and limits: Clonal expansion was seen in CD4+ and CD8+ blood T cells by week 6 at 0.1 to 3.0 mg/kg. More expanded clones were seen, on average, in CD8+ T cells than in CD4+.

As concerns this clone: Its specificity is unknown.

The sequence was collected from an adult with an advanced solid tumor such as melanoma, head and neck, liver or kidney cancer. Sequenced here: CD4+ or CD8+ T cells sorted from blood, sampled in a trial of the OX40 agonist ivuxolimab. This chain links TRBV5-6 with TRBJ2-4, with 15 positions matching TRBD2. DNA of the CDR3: TGTGCCAGCAGCTTGAGGACTAGCGGGAGGGCCGCCAAAAACATTCAGTACTTC. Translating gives CASSLRTSGRAAKNIQYF.